Sequencing of this T cell receptor (beta chain) was carried out in a study of Ad26.COV2.S vaccination and SARS-CoV-2 variants. The CDR3 runs to 15 residues. The germline CDR1 and CDR2 sequences are MNHNS and SASEGT. Germline trimming cut 2 bases from V and 2 bases from J; bases unmatched to any gene: 1. The method was immunoSEQ multiplex PCR; TCRdb's version includes in-frame clones alone and lacks a portion of them. The sample lists about 680,000 clones; 70% to 90% were seen once. Treatment defined: roughly 18 received Ad26.COV2.S at low or high dose, single or two shots; a few received placebo; per-sample allocation not given. Samples were taken on day 63 after the first vaccine or placebo injection. Cohort 1b enrolled adults aged 18-55 years in Boston.

The clonotype originates from a person between 18 and 59 years old who received the Ad26.COV2.S COVID-19 vaccine or a placebo. Material: peripheral blood, obtained in a trial of Ad26.COV2.S vaccine versus placebo. V usage is TRBV6-1 and J usage is TRBJ2-5, with 11 bases fitting TRBD2. The CDR3 bases are TGTGCCAGCAGTGAAATAGCGGGAGGGCAAGAGACCCAGTACTTC. Its protein is CASSEIAGGQETQYF.